The 27 T cell receptor beta chains in this list originate from one sample, sequenced in a study of blood T cell repertoires in COVID-19 (dated by TCRdb to about 2020). Preparation of the library involved the immunoSEQ multiplex PCR assay. This immuneACCESS table, as held by TCRdb, lists in-frame sequences with V and J called but not all clones. Of the missing ones, under half trace to an unresolved V gene in checked studies; the others have no known cause. In this sample the table shows 200,000 to 250,000 clones, roughly 88% of which occur a single time. Approximately 13% of the sample belongs to the ten largest clones. The sequenced material came from peripheral blood. The receptors shown here come from a man at least 80 years old with acute or convalescent COVID-19.

This sequence joins TRBV6-2 or TRBV6-3 and TRBJ2-7, with a possible D match to TRBD1 (6 bases). CDR3 size: 12 residues. The germline V gene encodes CDR1 MNHEY and CDR2 SVGEGT. V gave up 6 bases and J gave up 6 bases, with 12 bases separating them. This chain's CDR3 is CASSWTAAEQYF. The CDR3 DNA reads as TGTGCCAGCAGCTGGACAGCGGCCGAGCAGTACTTC.

The genes are TRBV14 and TRBJ2-2; 7 bases are a match to TRBD1. The junction had 2 bases not matched to a gene; V was cut back by 2 bases and J by 8 bases. CDR1 is SGHDN and CDR2 is FVKESK in the germline V gene. The CDR3 length is 13 residues. CDR3 region: CASSQWDRGELFF. The DNA of the CDR3 is TGTGCCAGCAGCCAATGGGACAGAGGGGAGCTGTTTTTT.

The rearrangement links TRBV5-1 to TRBJ2-7, with D perhaps TRBD1 (6 bases). The V and J ends lost 0 bases and 2 bases respectively, with 9 bases between them. CDR3 length: 14 amino acids. Germline values: CDR1 SGHRS, CDR2 YFSETQ. The DNA of the CDR3 is TGCGCCAGCAGCTTGGAAGGGACAACCTACGAGCAGTACTTC. It yields the protein CASSLEGTTYEQYF.

This rearrangement joins TRBV28 to TRBJ2-3; perhaps TRBD1 as D (5 bases). The V end lost 9 bases, the J end lost 4 bases, and 8 bases lay between the germline ends. The germline CDR1 and CDR2 sequences are MDHEN and SYDVKM. The CDR3 has 11 residues. For the CDR3, the DNA is TGTGCCAGTGTGGGGCCAGATACGCAGTATTTT. Translating it yields CASVGPDTQYF.

This chain links TRBV19 with TRBJ1-2; D not resolved. The length of the CDR3 is 13 residues. Trimming stripped 7 bases from V and 2 bases from J, with 11 bases between. Germline CDR1 and CDR2: LNHDA and SQIVND (reference sequence). CDR3 DNA: TGTGCCAGTAAGAACACAGTAAACTATGGCTACACCTTC. This encodes CASKNTVNYGYTF.

This chain connects TRBV19 to TRBJ1-6; no firm D call. Trimming took off 5 bases at V and 10 bases at J, with 12 bases between the two ends. The CDR3 covers 13 residues. The germline CDR1 and CDR2 sequences are LNHDA and SQIVND (reference sequence). The CDR3 region has the DNA TGTGCCAGTAGTGATCTGGTGGAGTCACCCCTCCACTTT. Amino acid sequence: CASSDLVESPLHF.

The rearrangement joins TRBV5-8 to TRBJ2-7; D perhaps matches TRBD1 (6 bases). The CDR3 is 13 amino acids. Germline assignment: CDR1 SGHTS and CDR2 YDEGEE. The V end lost 0 bases, the J end lost 7 bases, and 11 bases lay between the germline ends. The DNA of the CDR3 is TGTGCCAGCAGCTTGGTTAGGGGGTATGAGCAGTACTTC. It codes for CASSLVRGYEQYF.

The chain carries TRBV19 and TRBJ2-5; TRBD2 matches at 13 bases. This CDR3 has 15 amino acids. Germline V gene lookup returns CDR1 LNHDA and CDR2 SQIVND (reference sequence). The junction had 3 bases not matched to a gene; V was cut back by 5 bases and J by 3 bases. The CDR3 region has the DNA TGTGCCAGTAGTTTGGGGACTAGCGGGAAAGAGACCCAGTACTTC. Protein product: CASSLGTSGKETQYF. Full variable domain (rest looked up from reference TRBV19 and TRBJ2-5): DGGITQSPKYLFRKEGQNVTLSCEQNLNHDAMYWYRQDPGQGLRLIYYSQIVNDFQKGDIAEGYSVSREKKESFPLTVTSAQKNPTAFYLCASSLGTSGKETQYFGPGTRLLVL.

The table lists this clone with a few counts. The chain joins TRBV19 to TRBJ1-1; TRBD1 aligns across 10 bases. Germline V gene lookup returns CDR1 LNHDA and CDR2 SQIVND (reference sequence). The CDR3 runs 19 residues. The J segment lost 1 base and the V segment lost 6 bases, leaving 17 bases of the junction unmatched. The CDR3 bases are TGTGCCAGTAGCCGGAGGGTACCGGGACAGGGGAGAAGGAACACTGAAGCTTTCTTT. Amino acid sequence: CASSRRVPGQGRRNTEAFF. Together with reference TRBV19 and TRBJ1-1, the CDR3 gives the full variable domain: DGGITQSPKYLFRKEGQNVTLSCEQNLNHDAMYWYRQDPGQGLRLIYYSQIVNDFQKGDIAEGYSVSREKKESFPLTVTSAQKNPTAFYLCASSRRVPGQGRRNTEAFFGQGTRLTVV.

The CDR3 coding sequence is TGTGCCAGCAGAAGCCGGGTCACAGATACGCAGTATTTT. Translated: CASRSRVTDTQYF. The chain joins TRBV2 to TRBJ2-3; D ambiguous. This CDR3 comprises 13 residues. The germline V gene has CDR1 SNHLY and CDR2 FYNNEI. Trimming pared 6 bases from V and 2 bases from J, leaving 9 bases between. The full variable domain, rest sourced from reference TRBV2 and TRBJ2-3, is EPEVTQTPSHQVTQMGQEVILRCVPISNHLYFYWYRQILGQKVEFLVSFYNNEISEKSEIFDDQFSVERPDGSNFTLKIRSTKLEDSAMYFCASRSRVTDTQYFGPGTRLTVL.

The chain joins TRBV28 to TRBJ2-7; 7 bases agree with TRBD1. CDR1 is MDHEN, CDR2 SYDVKM, per germline. The CDR3 is made up of 12 amino acids. V lost 11 bases and J lost 6; bases outside the gene matches: 10. CDR3 in amino acids: CAGGQTLGEQYF. CDR3 nucleotides: TGTGCCGGGGGACAGACCCTCGGCGAGCAGTACTTC.

This rearrangement joins TRBV27 to TRBJ1-5; TRBD1 is a possible D gene (5 bases). This CDR3 contains 15 residues. Germline CDR1 is MNHEY and CDR2 is SMNVEV (reference sequence). Between the trimmed V and J ends, which lost 5 bases and 6 bases, there was a span of 17 bases. CDR3 nucleotide sequence: TGTGCCAGCAGTCCCTCCCCCAGGGTAGGTCAGCCCCAGCATTTT. It encodes CASSPSPRVGQPQHF.

The chain recombines TRBV15 with TRBJ2-6; 8 bases agree with TRBD2. The CDR3 extends over 20 amino acids. V shed 5 bases and J 0 bases; nucleotides not matched to a gene: 15. CDR1 and CDR2 from the germline V gene are LNHNV and YYDKDF (reference sequence). The CDR3 DNA reads TGTGCCACCAGCGGGCGAGTAGCGGGGTATGGGTACTCTGGGGCCAACGTCCTGACTTTC. Encoded protein: CATSGRVAGYGYSGANVLTF. Full variable domain (remainder filled in from reference TRBV15 and TRBJ2-6): DAMVIQNPRYQVTQFGKPVTLSCSQTLNHNVMYWYQQKSSQAPKLLFHYYDKDFNNEADTPDNFQSRRPNTSFCFLDIRSPGLGDTAMYLCATSGRVAGYGYSGANVLTFGAGSRLTVL.

The chain recombines TRBV4-3 with TRBJ2-2; D ambiguous. The CDR3 contains 14 residues. The germline CDR1 and CDR2 sequences are LGHNA and YSLEER. V was shortened by 1 base and J by 4 bases, with 7 bases between the two germline ends. In nucleotides, the CDR3 is TGCGCCAGCAGCCAAGGACATCTCACCGGGGAGCTGTTTTTT. It is translated as CASSQGHLTGELFF.

The J gene is TRBJ1-1, the V gene TRBV5-1; D not certain. The CDR3 is 15 amino acids. Trimming took 1 base from V and 2 from J, leaving 12 bases between them. Germline loops: CDR1 SGHRS, CDR2 YFSETQ. The CDR3 reads CASSLLVSGNTEAFF. DNA for the CDR3: TGCGCCAGCAGCTTGTTGGTTTCAGGTAACACTGAAGCTTTCTTT. Full variable domain (remainder filled in from reference TRBV5-1 and TRBJ1-1): KAGVTQTPRYLIKTRGQQVTLSCSPISGHRSVSWYQQTPGQGLQFLFEYFSETQRNKGNFPGRFSGRQFSNSRSEMNVSTLELGDSALYLCASSLLVSGNTEAFFGQGTRLTVV.

This clone has only a few counts. The J gene is TRBJ2-7, the V gene TRBV19, with TRBD2 matching 15 bases. V shed 1 base, J shed 2 bases, and the junction held 12 bases outside the gene matches. Germline CDR1 is LNHDA and CDR2 is SQIVND (reference sequence). This CDR3 is 20 amino acids long. CDR3 region: CASSIVGGTSGRPTPYEQYF. In DNA, the CDR3 is TGTGCCAGTAGTATAGTAGGGGGGACTAGCGGGAGGCCGACACCCTACGAGCAGTACTTC.

This clone was seen a few times. The rearrangement joins TRBV19 to TRBJ1-5; D remains ambiguous. Germline V gene lookup returns CDR1 LNHDA and CDR2 SQIVND (reference sequence). V was shortened by 2 bases and J by 0 bases, with 14 bases between the two germline ends. The CDR3 is 17 amino acids. CDR3 nucleotide sequence: TGTGCCAGTAGTATAAGTGCTGGCAGAAGTAGCAATCAGCCCCAGCATTTT. Translating it yields CASSISAGRSSNQPQHF.

The chain couples TRBV5-5 to TRBJ2-7; tentative D call: TRBD1 (6 bases). The V and J ends lost 0 bases and 6 bases respectively, with 13 bases between them. Germline V gives CDR1 SGHKS, CDR2 YYEKEE (reference sequence). This CDR3 spans 14 amino acids. CDR3 DNA sequence: TGTGCCAGCAGCTTGGGGGGGCGCGGTGGCGAGCAGTACTTC. This gives the protein CASSLGGRGGEQYF. Full variable domain (outside the CDR3, taken from reference TRBV5-5 and TRBJ2-7): DAGVTQSPTHLIKTRGQQVTLRCSPISGHKSVSWYQQVLGQGPQFIFQYYEKEERGRGNFPDRFSARQFPNYSSELNVNALLLGDSALYLCASSLGGRGGEQYFGPGTRLTVT.

Written as DNA, the CDR3 is TGCGCCAGCAGCCAAAACTTCGGGGAGTTTAATGAAAAACTGTTTTTT. Translation gives CASSQNFGEFNEKLFF. The rearrangement uses TRBV4-3 and TRBJ1-4; no firm D call. The germline gives CDR1 LGHNA, CDR2 YSLEER. This CDR3 is built from 16 residues. Trimming removed 2 bases at V and 4 bases at J, with 14 bases between.

V gene TRBV5-4 combines with J gene TRBJ2-5; TRBD2 is a possible D gene (6 bases). Germline values: CDR1 SGHNT, CDR2 YYREEE (reference sequence). The CDR3 sequence is 14 residues long. Trimming shortened V by 4 bases and J by 4 bases, and 14 bases separated the two germline ends. CDR3 coding DNA: TGTGCCAGCAGCCGGGGGACGGACTTAGAGACCCAGTACTTC. This encodes CASSRGTDLETQYF.

The CDR3 protein is CASSLRTLYEQYF. The CDR3 DNA is TGTGCCAGCAGTTTACGGACACTGTACGAGCAGTACTTC. J is TRBJ2-7 and V is TRBV28; D perhaps matches TRBD1 (5 bases). CDR1 is MDHEN, CDR2 SYDVKM, per germline. The CDR3 runs to 13 residues. Between the trimmed V and J ends, which lost 2 bases and 4 bases, there was a span of 9 bases.

This clone has more than one count but fewer than ten. This chain links TRBV10-3 with TRBJ2-1; possibly TRBD2 for D (6 bases). Deletions cut 7 bases from V and 4 bases from J, with 29 bases between. This CDR3 comprises 19 residues. CDR1 ENHRY and CDR2 SYGVKD come from the germline V gene. DNA of the CDR3: TGTGCCATCACCGCGGGGCAGGGTGTAGGGGCGGCCCTTTACAATGAGCAGTTCTTC. Translating gives CAITAGQGVGAALYNEQFF.

The chain has TRBV28 and TRBJ1-2; possible D gene TRBD1, 6 bases. The CDR3 contains 11 residues. From germline, CDR1 is MDHEN and CDR2 SYDVKM. With 7 bases removed from V and 4 bases from J, the gap between germline ends came to 7 bases. The CDR3: CASTRGYGYTF. DNA for the CDR3: TGTGCCAGCACCAGGGGCTATGGCTACACCTTC.

This chain joins TRBV20-1 and TRBJ1-5, with 8 bases that match TRBD1. CDR1 and CDR2 from the germline V gene are DFQATT and SNEGSKA (reference sequence). The V and J ends lost 3 bases and 2 bases, in that order; junction bases with no gene match: 6. The CDR3 is 15 residues long. The CDR3 DNA follows: TGCAGTGCTAGTCCGGGACAGGCGGGCAATCAGCCCCAGCATTTT. The encoded protein is CSASPGQAGNQPQHF.

The V and J genes are TRBV18 and TRBJ1-5; TRBD1 matches at 8 bases. Germline V gene lookup returns CDR1 KGHSH and CDR2 LQKENI. The CDR3 sequence is 14 residues long. J lost 7 bases, V lost 5 bases, and 7 bases had no gene match. The CDR3 here is CASSSTGEGQPQHF. CDR3 sequence (DNA): TGTGCCAGCTCATCGACAGGGGAAGGGCAGCCCCAGCATTTT.

The chain recombines TRBV14 with TRBJ1-2; D possibly corresponds to TRBD1 (6 bases). V lost 2 bases and J lost 10, with 14 bases in between. Germline CDR1 SGHDN, CDR2 FVKESK. The CDR3 has 13 residues. CDR3 sequence (DNA): TGTGCCAGCAGCCAATTCTCAGGGGTTAACTACACCTTC. Protein: CASSQFSGVNYTF.

The rearrangement links TRBV27 to TRBJ2-5; 7 bases are a match to TRBD2. The CDR3 consists of 13 residues. Germline CDR1 reads MNHEY; CDR2 reads SMNVEV (reference sequence). The ends lost 11 bases at V and 4 bases at J; junction bases unmatched: 10. DNA for the CDR3: TGTGCCTCGGGGGGACTTCTGGGAGAGACCCAGTACTTC. As protein: CASGGLLGETQYF.